The 10 T cell receptor beta chains in this list originate from one sample, sequenced in a study of T cells in localized non-small cell lung cancer. Generated by immunoSEQ multiplex PCR, the TCRdb table keeps only in-frame clones and is missing some. In the table there are about 74,000 clones, approximately 84% of which are singletons. The specimen was peripheral blood, collected before any cancer treatment. These receptors all come from a female donor aged 60 or older with stage I lung adenocarcinoma.

The gene calls are TRBV4-1 and TRBJ1-5; D not certain. The V and J ends lost 4 bases and 3 bases respectively, with 13 bases between them. CDR1 MGHRA and CDR2 YSYEKL come from the germline V gene. CDR3 length: 15 residues. This CDR3 reads CASSLRLAVNQPQHF. For the CDR3, the DNA is TGCGCCAGCAGCCTTCGCTTGGCAGTCAATCAGCCCCAGCATTTT.

This chain joins TRBV4-1 and TRBJ1-2, with D hard to call. Germline CDR1 reads MGHRA; CDR2 reads YSYEKL. The CDR3 contains 16 residues. V was shortened by 1 base and J by 2 bases, with 14 bases between the two germline ends. CDR3 in amino acids: CASSQGGGKGNYGYTF. The CDR3 DNA reads TGCGCCAGCAGCCAAGGGGGAGGGAAAGGAAACTATGGCTACACCTTC.

V usage is TRBV7-2 and J usage is TRBJ2-1; 9 positions agree with TRBD2. From germline, CDR1 is SGHTA and CDR2 FQGNSA. After removal of 1 base from V and 7 bases from J, the junction contained 11 bases not matched to a gene. The CDR3 consists of 17 residues. CDR3 loop: CASSLELAGPLWNEQFF. The CDR3 DNA is TGTGCCAGCAGCTTAGAACTAGCGGGCCCACTTTGGAATGAGCAGTTCTTC.

The chain has TRBV7-2 and TRBJ1-5; 7 bases fit TRBD1. The CDR3 has 14 amino acids. CDR1 SGHTA and CDR2 FQGNSA come from the germline V gene. Germline trimming cut 5 bases from V and 3 bases from J; bases unmatched to any gene: 4. CDR3 protein: CASSLTGFNQPQHF. The CDR3 DNA follows: TGTGCCAGCAGCCTGACAGGGTTCAATCAGCCCCAGCATTTT.

V gene TRBV7-3 combines with J gene TRBJ2-2; D is perhaps TRBD1 or TRBD2 (5 bases each). With 3 bases removed from V and 4 bases from J, the gap between germline ends came to 21 bases. CDR1 and CDR2 (germline): SGHTA, FQGTGA. The CDR3 covers 18 residues. In DNA form, the CDR3 reads TGTGCCAGCAGCTTTGGGGGATCAGGCAGGGTGAGCACCGGGGAGCTGTTTTTT. Protein sequence: CASSFGGSGRVSTGELFF. Full variable domain (missing parts from reference TRBV7-3 and TRBJ2-2): GAGVSQTPSNKVTEKGKYVELRCDPISGHTALYWYRQSLGQGPEFLIYFQGTGAADDSGLPNDRFFAVRPEGSVSTLKIQRTERGDSAVYLCASSFGGSGRVSTGELFFGEGSRLTVL.

This clone has just one count. This chain links TRBV25-1 with TRBJ2-7; 8 positions agree with TRBD2. The CDR3 totals 13 residues. From germline, CDR1 is MGHDK and CDR2 SYGVNS. The V gene end was trimmed by 6 bases and the J gene end by 4 bases; junction bases not matched to a gene: 5. In DNA form, the CDR3 reads TGTGCCAGCAGGGAAGCGGGAGAGTACGAGCAGTACTTC. Amino acids: CASREAGEYEQYF.

This clone has only a few counts. The chain joins TRBV14 to TRBJ2-6, with TRBD1 identical over 8 bases. Germline V gives CDR1 SGHDN, CDR2 FVKESK. V lost 1 base to trimming and J lost 0 bases; unmatched junction nucleotides: 8. CDR3 length equals 19 residues. CDR3 amino acids: CASSQGRQGPFSGANVLTF. The CDR3 region has the DNA TGTGCCAGCAGCCAAGGGCGACAGGGGCCTTTCTCTGGGGCCAACGTCCTGACTTTC.

The rearrangement joins TRBV4-1 to TRBJ2-5, with 10 bases fitting TRBD2. Unmatched junction bases numbered 7, after V lost 4 bases and J lost 2 bases. The CDR3 has 16 residues. Looked up from germline, CDR1 is MGHRA and CDR2 is YSYEKL. CDR3 DNA sequence: TGCGCCAGCAGCCCCCGTAGCGGGAGGCAACAAGAGACCCAGTACTTC. This encodes CASSPRSGRQQETQYF.

The chain employs TRBV9 and TRBJ1-2; unclear D gene. The CDR3 totals 11 residues. Deletions cut 3 bases from V and 8 bases from J, with 8 bases between. Germline CDR1 is SGDLS and CDR2 is YYNGEE. The CDR3: CASSAPRGYTF. CDR3 nucleotide sequence: TGTGCCAGCAGCGCTCCCAGGGGCTACACCTTC.

The chain employs TRBV2 and TRBJ1-3, with unresolved D. The CDR3 has 16 residues. Germline V gene lookup returns CDR1 SNHLY and CDR2 FYNNEI. V gave up 5 bases and J gave up 0 bases, with 14 bases separating them. This chain's CDR3 is CASSPGPGFSGNTIYF. Written as DNA, the CDR3 is TGTGCCAGCAGTCCGGGTCCAGGTTTCTCTGGAAACACCATATATTTT.